These 9 T cell receptor beta chains came from one sample sequenced in a study of cytomegalovirus exposure and HLA in healthy donors. A multiplex PCR was run with 60 Vbeta primers and 13 Jbeta primers. This table comes from immunoSEQ multiplex PCR, and its TCRdb copy is limited to in-frame clones, with some not included. The sample lists about 120,000 clones, 75% to 90% seen once, with about 2% in the top ten. Specimen: PBMCs. The receptors come from a man aged 25-45 years in good health and CMV-seronegative.

A single count supports this clone. The chain carries TRBV27 and TRBJ2-5; D not certain. CDR1 is MNHEY and CDR2 is SMNVEV in the germline V gene (reference sequence). V gave up 3 bases and J gave up 2 bases, with 7 bases separating them. CDR3 length: 13 residues. Here the CDR3 reads CASSFSRQETQYF. The DNA for the CDR3 is TGTGCCAGCAGTTTTTCGCGTCAAGAGACCCAGTACTTC.

The chain is built from TRBV7-2 and TRBJ1-6; 9 positions agree with TRBD1. The CDR3 is 15 residues long. Germline V gene lookup returns CDR1 SGHTA and CDR2 FQGNSA. With V trimmed by 4 bases and J by 7 bases, 5 bases remained unmatched. CDR3 in DNA: TGTGCCAGCAGCTCCAGGGACAGGGCAAATTCACCCCTCCACTTT. This sequence encodes CASSSRDRANSPLHF.

This clone was observed a single time. The chain carries TRBV14 and TRBJ2-7, with 8 bases aligning to TRBD1. Losses at the gene ends were 4 bases for V and 3 bases for J; bases not matched to a gene: 11. The CDR3 is 16 residues long. CDR1 SGHDN and CDR2 FVKESK come from the germline V gene. CDR3 protein: CASSPLRGQVRYEQYF. The CDR3 DNA sequence: TGTGCCAGCAGCCCCCTAAGGGGACAGGTGCGCTACGAGCAGTACTTC.

This clone is medium-sized in the sample. This chain links TRBV27 with TRBJ2-1; 7 bases map to TRBD2. Germline V gene lookup returns CDR1 MNHEY and CDR2 SMNVEV (reference sequence). The CDR3 covers 9 residues. V lost 11 bases to trimming and J lost 9 bases; unmatched junction nucleotides: 1. The DNA of the CDR3 is TGTGCCGGGGGGGGTGAGCAGTTCTTC. This sequence encodes CAGGGEQFF.

CDR3 in amino acids: CASSLNPEEVSYEQYF. The CDR3 coding sequence is TGTGCCAGCAGCCTAAACCCCGAAGAGGTCTCCTACGAGCAGTACTTC. The chain uses TRBV28 and TRBJ2-7, with D unclear. The CDR3 is 16 amino acids. Germline V gene data show CDR1 as MDHEN and CDR2 as SYDVKM. V was cut by 6 bases and J by 0 bases, with 18 bases left in between.

The chain uses TRBV19 and TRBJ2-3; 15 positions agree with TRBD2. The CDR3 covers 13 residues. Germline lookup yields CDR1 LNHDA and CDR2 SQIVND (reference sequence). V gave up 5 bases and J gave up 14 bases; unmatched junction bases: 5. CDR3 sequence (DNA): TGTGCCAGTAGTCTCGGGACTAGCGGGGGGAGGTATTTT. Translation gives CASSLGTSGGRYF.

This clone was seen only a few times. V and J are TRBV19 and TRBJ2-3; TRBD1 might be the D (5 bases). Trimming removed 3 bases from V and 3 bases from J, with 13 bases in between. CDR3 length: 15 amino acids. Germline CDR1 and CDR2: LNHDA and SQIVND (reference sequence). CDR3 amino acids: CASSMMGLGTDTQYF. For the CDR3, the DNA is TGTGCCAGTAGTATGATGGGGCTCGGGACAGATACGCAGTATTTT.

V is TRBV7-2 and J is TRBJ1-2, with D tentatively TRBD1 (6 bases). This CDR3 is 16 amino acids long. Germline V gene sequence: CDR1 SGHTA, CDR2 FQGNSA. The V gene lost 5 bases and the J gene lost 4 bases, with 20 bases spanning the gap. This CDR3 reads CASSPRGSPSLYGYTF. The CDR3 DNA is TGTGCCAGCAGCCCCAGGGGATCCCCTTCCCTCTATGGCTACACCTTC.

This clone was recorded only once. The chain combines TRBV6-1 with TRBJ2-1; 11 positions match TRBD1. The CDR3 covers 18 residues. The V and J ends lost 0 bases and 4 bases, in that order; junction bases with no gene match: 8. In germline, CDR1 is MNHNS, CDR2 SASEGT. The CDR3 sequence is CASSEADEDRGPYNEQFF. CDR3 DNA sequence: TGTGCCAGCAGTGAAGCAGATGAGGACAGGGGGCCGTACAATGAGCAGTTCTTC.